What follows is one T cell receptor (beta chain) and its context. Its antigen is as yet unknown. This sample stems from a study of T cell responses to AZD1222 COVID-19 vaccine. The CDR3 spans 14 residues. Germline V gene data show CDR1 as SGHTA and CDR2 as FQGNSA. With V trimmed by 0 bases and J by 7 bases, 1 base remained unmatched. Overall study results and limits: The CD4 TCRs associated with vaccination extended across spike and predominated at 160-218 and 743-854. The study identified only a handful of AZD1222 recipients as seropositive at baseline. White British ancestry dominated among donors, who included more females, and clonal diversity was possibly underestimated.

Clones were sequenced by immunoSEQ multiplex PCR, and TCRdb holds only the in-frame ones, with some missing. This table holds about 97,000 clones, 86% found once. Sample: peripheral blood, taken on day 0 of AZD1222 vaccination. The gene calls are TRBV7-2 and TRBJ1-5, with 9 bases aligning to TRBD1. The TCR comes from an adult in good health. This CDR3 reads CASSLAGQGQPQHF. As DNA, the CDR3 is TGTGCCAGCAGCTTAGCGGGACAGGGCCAGCCCCAGCATTTT. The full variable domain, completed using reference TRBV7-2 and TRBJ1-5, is GAGVSQSPSNKVTEKGKDVELRCDPISGHTALYWYRQSLGQGLEFLIYFQGNSAPDKSGLPSDRFSAERTGGSVSTLTIQRTQQEDSAVYLCASSLAGQGQPQHFGDGTRLSIL.